This section outlines one T cell receptor beta chain sequence together with its context. As yet, its antigen is unknown. This sample was included in a study of T cell repertoires in cytomegalovirus infection. Study overall: Through public TCR beta signatures, both CMV infection and matching HLA type were indicated.

Germline trimming cut 3 bases from V and 10 bases from J; bases unmatched to any gene: 7. The V gene's germline CDR1 is SQVTM and CDR2 ANQGSEA. The CDR3 is 13 residues long. Study outcomes and limitations: CMV-specific TCR beta clonotypes restricted by HLA-C dominated the ex vivo response. Adding up the frequency of public TCR beta families identified people who carried CMV plus the relevant HLA.

MiXCR was run by TCRdb on the reads, yielding one entry per CDR3 protein. The table includes about 700,000 distinct CDR3 sequences, 33% detected once. The TCR was taken from a human donor in good health (CMV status not recorded). Some clones in this sample may be carry-over from other donors' samples. The V call is TRBV29-1, the J call TRBJ1-1; 11 bases match TRBD1. Sequencing used cultured PBMCs, obtained from culture after CMV antigen stimulation. CDR3 region: CSVDGQGAVGAFF. The CDR3 region has the DNA TGCAGCGTTGATGGACAGGGGGCAGTTGGAGCTTTCTTT.